Below are 21 T cell receptor beta chains sequenced from a single sample in a study of human T cells and chemical hapten exposure. The time point denotes: patch test 2, 6 weeks after DPC sensitization. Stated treatment: therapeutic diphenylcyclopropenone sensitization with weekly scalp DPC. In TCRdb, the RACE reads were re-called with MiXCR into one record per CDR3 protein. The top ten clones hold over 14% of a sample with some 42,000 distinct CDR3 sequences, around 8.9% of them seen once. Here the sequenced sample was whole blood, taken in connection with sensitization to the hapten diphenylcyclopropenone (DPC). These receptors were taken from a woman between 40 and 50 years old with alopecia areata. Some clones in this sample may be carry-over from other donors' samples.

This clonotype was picked up a small number of times. The chain recombines TRBV6-1 with TRBJ2-3; no firm D call. Trimming shortened V by 3 bases and J by 4 bases, and 11 bases separated the two germline ends. CDR1 and CDR2 (germline): MNHNS, SASEGT. This CDR3 is 14 amino acids long. The CDR3 bases are TGTGCCAGCAGTGAGGGAAGCTTTGCAGATACGCAGTATTTT. As protein: CASSEGSFADTQYF.

The sample holds many counts of this clonotype. The V gene is TRBV6-2 or TRBV6-3, the J gene TRBJ2-6; no clear D. The CDR3 length is 14 residues. Looked up from germline, CDR1 is MNHEY and CDR2 is SVGEGT. Trimming cost V 4 bases and J 2 bases, with 6 bases left between them. Written as DNA, the CDR3 is TGTGCCAGCAGTTCGGACCCTGGGGCCAACGTCCTGACTTTC. The encoded protein is CASSSDPGANVLTF.

This clonotype has only a few counts. The V call is TRBV6-5, the J call TRBJ2-1; D is perhaps TRBD2 (6 bases). Germline-derived CDR1 and CDR2 are MNHEY and SVGAGI. There are 16 residues in the CDR3. Trimming cost V 6 bases and J 0 bases, with 15 bases left between them. CDR3 sequence (DNA): TGTGCCAGCAGCCCATTAAGCGGGCACTCCTACAATGAGCAGTTCTTC. This sequence encodes CASSPLSGHSYNEQFF.

The rearrangement joins TRBV24-1 to TRBJ1-1; D is unclear. V gave up 10 bases and J gave up 11 bases, with 10 bases separating them. CDR3 length: 9 amino acids. Germline CDR1 is KGHDR and CDR2 is SFDVKD. In DNA form, the CDR3 reads TGTGCCACAGGGTGTATGGCTTTCTTT. Encoded protein: CATGCMAFF.

This clonotype was recorded at least ten times. This chain uses TRBV5-1 with TRBJ1-2; D might be TRBD1 (5 bases). The V end lost 0 bases, the J end lost 6 bases, and 12 bases lay between the germline ends. Germline-derived CDR1 and CDR2 are SGHRS and YFSETQ. CDR3 length equals 14 residues. For the CDR3, the DNA is TGCGCCAGCAGCTTGGTGGCGGCAGGGAATGGCTACACCTTC. Translated, it gives CASSLVAAGNGYTF.

This clonotype was detected ten times or more. CDR3 protein: CASSFDSPLHF. DNA of the CDR3: TGTGCCAGCAGCTTCGATTCACCCCTCCACTTT. V is TRBV13 and J is TRBJ1-6, with D hard to call. The CDR3 has 11 amino acids. Trimming cost V 3 bases and J 8 bases, with 2 bases left between them. The germline V gene has CDR1 PRHDT and CDR2 FYEKMQ (reference sequence). The whole variable domain, remainder taken from reference TRBV13 and TRBJ1-6, is AAGVIQSPRHLIKEKRETATLKCYPIPRHDTVYWYQQGPGQDPQFLISFYEKMQSDKGSIPDRFSAQQFSDYHSELNMSSLELGDSALYFCASSFDSPLHFGNGTRLTVT.

This clonotype showed up many times. This chain connects TRBV12-3 or TRBV12-4 to TRBJ1-1; no definite D call. V shed 4 bases and J shed 6 bases, with 12 bases lying between them. CDR3 size: 13 residues. CDR3 DNA: TGTGCCAGCAGTTCCGACGGCGCGGCTGAAGCTTTCTTT. Translation gives CASSSDGAAEAFF.

This clonotype was counted many times. This chain links TRBV3-1 with TRBJ2-1; 7 bases agree with TRBD1. Germline CDR1 LGHDT, CDR2 YNNKEL (reference sequence). The V gene end was trimmed by 0 bases and the J gene end by 2 bases; junction bases not matched to a gene: 4. The CDR3 has 16 residues. CDR3 sequence (DNA): TGTGCCAGCAGCCAAGATGGCACAGGGGCCTACAATGAGCAGTTCTTC. Translated, it gives CASSQDGTGAYNEQFF.

This clonotype was recorded at least ten times. This sequence joins TRBV7-9 and TRBJ1-4; D not resolved. The CDR3 covers 15 residues. Between the trimmed V and J ends, which lost 1 base and 3 bases, there was a span of 9 bases. Germline V gene lookup returns CDR1 SEHNR and CDR2 FQNEAQ (reference sequence). The DNA for the CDR3 is TGTGCCAGCAGCTTAGGGTCCGGAGCTAATGAAAAACTGTTTTTT. The encoded protein is CASSLGSGANEKLFF.

This clonotype was found many times. The rearrangement joins TRBV6-2 or TRBV6-3 to TRBJ2-5; D tentatively reads TRBD1 or TRBD2 (5 bases each). The CDR3 extends over 14 amino acids. V gave up 5 bases and J gave up 3 bases, with 13 bases separating them. Germline V gives CDR1 MNHEY, CDR2 SVGEGT. CDR3 DNA sequence: TGTGCCAGCAGTCTCCGGGGCCCAGAAGAGACCCAGTACTTC. Residues: CASSLRGPEETQYF.

Ten or more counts support this clonotype. The chain links TRBV4-1 to TRBJ1-5, with D uncertain. Germline V gene sequence: CDR1 MGHRA, CDR2 YSYEKL. V dropped 0 bases and J dropped 5 bases, with 5 bases sitting between them. This CDR3 has 13 residues. DNA for the CDR3: TGCGCCAGCAGCCAAGATAATTATCAGCCCCAGCATTTT. Translation: CASSQDNYQPQHF.

The chain recombines TRBV25-1 with TRBJ2-3; TRBD2 matches 8 bases. The CDR3 has 16 amino acids. Trimming at V came to 7 bases and at J to 2 bases, leaving 11 bases not matched to a gene. Germline CDR1 MGHDK, CDR2 SYGVNS. CDR3 DNA: TGTGCCAGCACCACTGGGAAGGGACTAGTCACAGATACGCAGTATTTT. Protein sequence: CASTTGKGLVTDTQYF.

Note on this clonotype: Possible read error: a much larger clone is one base away. The chain links TRBV5-4 to TRBJ1-4; 7 nucleotides align to TRBD1. J gave up 12 bases and V 4 bases, and 3 bases lay outside the gene matches. Germline CDR1 SGHNT, CDR2 YYREEE (reference sequence). The CDR3 spans 11 residues. The CDR3 region has the DNA TGTGCCAGCAGCCACCAGGGGGAACTGTTTTTT. Translation gives CASSHQGELFF.

Many counts were recorded for this clonotype. This chain links TRBV10-2 with TRBJ1-2; no clear D. The V end was cut by 7 bases, the J end by 4 bases, with 7 bases between. CDR1 is WSHSY and CDR2 is SAAADI in the germline V gene. The CDR3 is 11 residues long. CDR3 sequence (DNA): TGCGCCAGCACAACGGGCTATGGCTACACCTTC. This gives the protein CASTTGYGYTF.

At least ten counts were recorded for this clonotype. The J gene is TRBJ1-5, the V gene TRBV6-5; 8 bases are shared with TRBD1. The CDR3 consists of 14 residues. With 0 bases clipped from V and 6 bases from J, the junction kept 1 base outside the gene matches. Germline V gene sequence: CDR1 MNHEY, CDR2 SVGAGI. CDR3 loop: CASSYSTGAQPQHF. DNA of the CDR3: TGTGCCAGCAGTTACTCGACAGGGGCTCAGCCCCAGCATTTT.

This chain links TRBV18 with TRBJ2-3; 8 bases fit TRBD1. CDR1 and CDR2 (germline): KGHSH, LQKENI. After removal of 0 bases from V and 3 bases from J, the junction contained 5 bases not matched to a gene. This CDR3 has 16 amino acids. In DNA, the CDR3 is TGTGCCAGCTCACCACCGTGGAGACAGGGGACAGATACGCAGTATTTT. This encodes CASSPPWRQGTDTQYF.

This clonotype appeared many times. The chain carries TRBV7-2 and TRBJ2-2; D remains ambiguous. CDR3 size: 13 residues. Trimming shortened V by 5 bases and J by 4 bases, and 8 bases separated the two germline ends. Germline-derived CDR1 and CDR2 are SGHTA and FQGNSA. This CDR3 reads CASSLHLTGELFF. The CDR3, as DNA: TGTGCCAGCAGCCTACACCTCACCGGGGAGCTGTTTTTT.

The chain recombines TRBV30 with TRBJ2-1, with TRBD1 identical over 10 bases. Unmatched junction bases numbered 5, after V lost 2 bases and J lost 4 bases. The germline V gene has CDR1 GTSNPN and CDR2 SVGIG (reference sequence). This CDR3 spans 15 amino acids. The chain's CDR3 is CAWSSGTGEYNEQFF. The DNA for the CDR3 is TGTGCCTGGAGTTCCGGGACAGGGGAATACAATGAGCAGTTCTTC. Using reference TRBV30 and TRBJ2-1 for the parts outside the CDR3, the full variable domain is SQTIHQWPATLVQPVGSPLSLECTVEGTSNPNLYWYRQAAGRGLQLLFYSVGIGQISSEVPQNLSASRPQDRQFILSSKKLLLSDSGFYLCAWSSGTGEYNEQFFGPGTRLTVL.

This clonotype has ten or more counts. The V gene is TRBV2, the J gene TRBJ1-1, with D maybe TRBD1 (5 bases). CDR1 is SNHLY, CDR2 FYNNEI, per germline. This CDR3 comprises 14 residues. V lost 6 bases, J lost 3 bases, and 14 bases lay in between. The chain's CDR3 is CASRNSLGDTEAFF. In nucleotides, the CDR3 is TGTGCCAGCAGGAACTCACTGGGGGACACTGAAGCTTTCTTT.

The chain carries TRBV7-9 and TRBJ2-5; TRBD2 matches at 13 bases. This CDR3 has 17 amino acids. J gave up 2 bases and V 1 base, and 4 bases lay outside the gene matches. Germline V gene lookup returns CDR1 SEHNR and CDR2 FQNEAQ (reference sequence). Here the CDR3 DNA reads TGTGCCAGCAGCTTAGGCGGACTAGCGGGGGCACAAGAGACCCAGTACTTC. Translation: CASSLGGLAGAQETQYF.

This clonotype was seen repeatedly, ten times or more. The chain couples TRBV5-1 to TRBJ2-5; D is ambiguous. V was trimmed by 2 bases and J by 3 bases, leaving 2 bases between them. Germline V gene data show CDR1 as SGHRS and CDR2 as YFSETQ. This CDR3 contains 11 residues. The chain's CDR3 is CASSFKETQYF. In DNA, the CDR3 is TGCGCCAGCAGCTTCAAAGAGACCCAGTACTTC.